The source of this T cell receptor beta chain is a study of cytomegalovirus exposure and HLA in healthy donors. With respect to this clone: Its matching antigen is unknown.

General study findings and limits: The authors later linked a missense DCLRE1C variant to TCR beta V- and J-gene trimming.

Trimming cost V 5 bases and J 0 bases, with 12 bases left between them. Germline values: CDR1 SGHNT, CDR2 YYREEE (reference sequence). The length of the CDR3 is 15 residues. Vbeta (60) and Jbeta (13) primers were used in the PCR. TCRdb's table, derived via immunoSEQ multiplex PCR, lists solely in-frame clones and lacks some. The sample table includes about 200,000 clones. Sequenced: PBMCs. The TCR was taken from a girl aged 2 to 10 in good health and CMV-seropositive. This chain uses TRBV5-4 with TRBJ2-4; D is unclear. In nucleotides, the CDR3 is TGTGCCAGCAGTTTTGACGACAAAGCCAAAAACATTCAGTACTTC. Its protein is CASSFDDKAKNIQYF.